This entry lists 32 T cell receptor beta chains sequenced from one sample in a study of early T cells in non-severe SARS-CoV-2 infection (dated by TCRdb to the early 2020s). The receptor library was made with 5' RACE. The sample was run on a NextSeq 500. TCRdb took the public reads, trimmed them with fastp at Q25, ran MiXCR for clone calling and kept in-frame beta chains. Entries that share a CDR3 protein sequence are merged under the most common genes and DNA. Counted in this sample were around 37,000 distinct CDR3 sequences; 8% to 10% of them appeared once. More than 10% of the sample rests with the top ten. Sequenced input: whole blood. The receptors derive from an adult who was a healthcare worker with PCR-confirmed SARS-CoV-2 infection or an uninfected control (not recorded which).

This clonotype has a count of ten or more. The genes are TRBV2 and TRBJ1-3; 8 bases fit TRBD1. V lost 7 bases and J lost 3; bases outside the gene matches: 8. From germline, CDR1 is SNHLY and CDR2 FYNNEI. This CDR3 contains 15 residues. CDR3 region: CASILDRGSGNTIYF. The CDR3 DNA reads TGTGCCAGCATCCTTGACAGGGGTAGTGGAAACACCATATATTTT.

CDR3 residues: CSASTGQGWEKLFF. For the CDR3, the DNA is TGCAGTGCTAGCACAGGACAGGGGTGGGAAAAACTGTTTTTT. The V call is TRBV20-1, the J call TRBJ1-4, with TRBD1 identical over 9 bases. The CDR3 runs 14 residues. J was trimmed by 8 bases and V by 3 bases; bases with no gene match: 7. Germline CDR1 and CDR2: DFQATT and SNEGSKA (reference sequence).

This chain connects TRBV28 to TRBJ1-4; D is perhaps TRBD1 (5 bases). Germline assignment: CDR1 MDHEN and CDR2 SYDVKM. CDR3 size: 14 residues. Deletions cut 6 bases from V and 4 bases from J, with 12 bases between. The CDR3 DNA sequence: TGTGCCAGCAGGCGACAGAGCTTTAATGAAAAACTGTTTTTT. Translation gives CASRRQSFNEKLFF.

The sample holds many counts of this clonotype. The genes are TRBV11-1 and TRBJ2-1, with D possibly TRBD1 on 6 matching bases. CDR1 is SGHAT, CDR2 FQDESV, per germline (reference sequence). CDR3 length: 14 residues. With 2 bases removed from V and 7 bases from J, the gap between germline ends came to 12 bases. The CDR3 DNA sequence: TGTGCCAGCAGCTTAAAGGCACAGGGAAATGAGCAGTTCTTC. This codes for CASSLKAQGNEQFF.

In this sample, this clonotype turned up many times. V gene TRBV9 combines with J gene TRBJ2-2; no clear D. The ends were cut back, 4 bases at V and 4 bases at J, with 8 bases in the middle. Germline loops: CDR1 SGDLS, CDR2 YYNGEE. The CDR3 is made up of 13 amino acids. The CDR3 protein is CASSPRLTGELFF. CDR3 nucleotide sequence: TGTGCCAGCAGCCCCAGGCTCACCGGGGAGCTGTTTTTT.

This sequence joins TRBV11-2 and TRBJ2-3, with D unresolved. Trimming removed 10 bases from V and 1 base from J, with 9 bases in between. This CDR3 is 12 amino acids long. CDR1 and CDR2 from the germline V gene are SGHAT and FQNNGV. The CDR3: CATLPGTDTQYF. CDR3 coding DNA: TGTGCCACCCTCCCTGGCACAGATACGCAGTATTTT.

This clonotype appeared many times. This chain uses TRBV6-4 with TRBJ1-1, with D possibly matching TRBD1 (5 bases). The germline CDR1 and CDR2 sequences are MRHNA and SNTAGT. V lost 2 bases and J 4 bases, leaving 11 bases between the germline ends. This CDR3 region has 14 residues. The CDR3 nucleotides are TGTGCCAGCAGTGACGGGCAGGGTGGCACTGAAGCTTTCTTT. Its protein is CASSDGQGGTEAFF.

This clonotype occurred once. Possible read error: a much larger clone is one base away. J is TRBJ1-2 and V is TRBV6-5, with 10 bases identical to TRBD1. The germline gives CDR1 MNHEY, CDR2 SVGAGI. The V segment lost 10 bases and the J segment 7 bases; nucleotides outside the gene matches: 12. This CDR3 is built from 14 residues. DNA for the CDR3: TGTGCCAACAGCCCGCCGGGACAGGGGATTGGCTACACCTTC. It encodes CANSPPGQGIGYTF.

This clonotype was seen at least ten times. CDR3 in DNA: TGTGCCAGCAGCGTTGGGAGAGGGGCTGGTGGCTACACCTTC. As protein: CASSVGRGAGGYTF. The gene calls are TRBV9 and TRBJ1-2; tentative D call: TRBD1 (5 bases). The CDR3 contains 14 residues. Germline CDR1 SGDLS, CDR2 YYNGEE. V lost 2 bases and J lost 7, with 15 bases in between. The whole variable domain, remainder taken from reference TRBV9 and TRBJ1-2, is DSGVTQTPKHLITATGQRVTLRCSPRSGDLSVYWYQQSLDQGLQFLIQYYNGEERAKGNILERFSAQQFPDLHSELNLSSLELGDSALYFCASSVGRGAGGYTFGSGTRLTVV.

The chain has TRBV5-4 and TRBJ1-6; 7 bases map to TRBD1. The length of the CDR3 is 15 residues. V shed 4 bases, J shed 5 bases, and the junction held 6 bases outside the gene matches. Germline V CDR1 and CDR2: SGHNT, YYREEE (reference sequence). This CDR3 reads CASSQGVGNNSPLHF. The CDR3 coding sequence is TGTGCCAGCAGCCAGGGGGTAGGGAATAATTCACCCCTCCACTTT.

This clonotype was recorded many times. The chain carries TRBV7-9 and TRBJ2-1; D remains ambiguous. This CDR3 is 15 amino acids long. V lost 7 bases to trimming and J lost 0 bases, with 13 bases between them. The germline V gene has CDR1 SEHNR and CDR2 FQNEAQ (reference sequence). CDR3 residues: CASTRTSSSYNEQFF. The CDR3 DNA sequence: TGTGCCAGCACCCGGACGTCTAGCTCCTACAATGAGCAGTTCTTC.

The chain has TRBV14 and TRBJ2-4; D unclear. V was trimmed by 3 bases and J by 5 bases, leaving 14 bases between them. CDR3 length equals 15 residues. Germline loops: CDR1 SGHDN, CDR2 FVKESK. CDR3 sequence reads: CASSQGTRPENIQYF. In nucleotides, the CDR3 is TGTGCCAGCAGCCAGGGCACAAGGCCCGAAAACATTCAGTACTTC.

This clonotype was observed at least ten times. The rearrangement joins TRBV7-9 to TRBJ2-5; D unclear. The V gene's germline CDR1 is SEHNR and CDR2 FQNEAQ (reference sequence). The CDR3 spans 13 residues. The ends were cut back, 3 bases at V and 4 bases at J, with 9 bases in the middle. The CDR3 region has the DNA TGTGCCAGCAGCTTGGTGGAGTTAGAGACCCAGTACTTC. This translates into CASSLVELETQYF.

This clonotype was counted ten times or more. The V call is TRBV6-1, the J call TRBJ2-3, with D perhaps assigned TRBD1 or TRBD2 (6 bases each). The CDR3 is made up of 15 amino acids. V lost 2 bases and J lost 6, with 15 bases in between. In germline, CDR1 is MNHNS, CDR2 SASEGT. The chain's CDR3 is CASSERGGPPDTQYF. The CDR3 bases are TGTGCCAGCAGTGAACGAGGGGGGCCCCCGGATACGCAGTATTTT.

About this clonotype itself: A clone one base away is much larger, so this may be a read error. The chain is built from TRBV20-1 and TRBJ2-7, with 9 positions matching TRBD2. This CDR3 spans 14 amino acids. Looked up from germline, CDR1 is DFQATT and CDR2 is SNEGSKA (reference sequence). The DNA for the CDR3 is TGCAGTGCTGGAGAACCCGGGACTAGCATCGAGCAGTACTTC. Amino acid sequence: CSAGEPGTSIEQYF.

In this sample, this clonotype turned up many times. The chain couples TRBV5-6 to TRBJ2-5; no reliable D call. The CDR3 is 15 amino acids. Germline assignment: CDR1 SGHDT and CDR2 YYEEEE. V was shortened by 0 bases and J by 1 base, with 10 bases between the two germline ends. The CDR3, as DNA: TGTGCCAGCAGCTTGGGGGGTCTGTTCCAAGAGACCCAGTACTTC. It codes for CASSLGGLFQETQYF. Full variable domain (missing parts from reference TRBV5-6 and TRBJ2-5): DAGVTQSPTHLIKTRGQQVTLRCSPKSGHDTVSWYQQALGQGPQFIFQYYEEEERQRGNFPDRFSGHQFPNYSSELNVNALLLGDSALYLCASSLGGLFQETQYFGPGTRLLVL.

The table lists this clonotype with many counts. This chain links TRBV4-3 with TRBJ2-7; D gene uncertain. Germline loops: CDR1 LGHNA, CDR2 YSLEER. The CDR3 has 15 residues. V was cut by 0 bases and J by 3 bases, with 12 bases left in between. CDR3 amino acids: CASSQEAGDHYEQYF. Here the CDR3 DNA reads TGCGCCAGCAGCCAAGAGGCTGGGGATCACTACGAGCAGTACTTC.

This clonotype was seen at least ten times. The chain is built from TRBV29-1 and TRBJ2-2; 8 bases are a match to TRBD1. Looked up from germline, CDR1 is SQVTM and CDR2 is ANQGSEA. The trim removed 7 bases at V and 5 bases at J, leaving 6 bases unmatched. This CDR3 spans 13 amino acids. CDR3 sequence: CSARQGNTGELFF. In nucleotides, the CDR3 is TGCAGCGCAAGACAGGGGAATACCGGGGAGCTGTTTTTT.

This clonotype has ten or more counts. The rearrangement uses TRBV29-1 and TRBJ2-6; a possible D gene is TRBD1 (5 bases). With 3 bases removed from V and 1 base from J, the gap between germline ends came to 7 bases. The CDR3 is 14 amino acids. Per the germline V gene, CDR1 is SQVTM and CDR2 is ANQGSEA. Written as DNA, the CDR3 is TGCAGCGTTGAGACAGAGTCTGGGGCCAACGTCCTGACTTTC. Translation gives CSVETESGANVLTF.

This clonotype rates as medium-sized (0.01 to 0.1%). The chain's CDR3 is CASSRLAGSTGELFF. The CDR3 DNA reads TGTGCCAGCAGCAGACTAGCGGGGTCCACCGGGGAGCTGTTTTTT. The rearrangement links TRBV11-1 to TRBJ2-2; TRBD2 aligns across 11 bases. Germline V CDR1 and CDR2: SGHAT, FQDESV (reference sequence). The CDR3 has 15 residues. V trimming: 5 bases; J trimming: 4 bases; junction bases outside the gene matches: 3.

This clonotype was recorded at least ten times. The chain carries TRBV20-1 and TRBJ2-1, with 13 positions matching TRBD2. The ends lost 6 bases at V and 13 bases at J; junction bases unmatched: 6. Germline V gene sequence: CDR1 DFQATT, CDR2 SNEGSKA (reference sequence). The length of the CDR3 is 12 residues. CDR3 amino acids: CSARTSGGTQFF. The CDR3 bases are TGCAGTGCCAGGACTAGCGGGGGTACCCAGTTCTTC.

This clonotype was seen a few times. The rearrangement joins TRBV5-1 to TRBJ2-3; D gene unclear. The CDR3 loop spans 17 amino acids. Germline CDR1 is SGHRS and CDR2 is YFSETQ. Trimming cost V 1 base and J 0 bases, with 15 bases left between them. The CDR3 region is CASSLTPRAASTDTQYF. For the CDR3, the DNA is TGCGCCAGCAGCTTGACTCCCCGGGCGGCTAGCACAGATACGCAGTATTTT.

This clonotype was counted many times. J is TRBJ1-1 and V is TRBV27; D is uncertain. Germline-derived CDR1 and CDR2 are MNHEY and SMNVEV (reference sequence). CDR3 length: 14 amino acids. The ends were cut back, 6 bases at V and 1 base at J, with 12 bases in the middle. The CDR3 is CASSLIDRNTEAFF. The CDR3 nucleotides are TGTGCCAGCAGCCTTATCGATAGGAACACTGAAGCTTTCTTT.

There are a few counts of this clonotype. This chain connects TRBV9 to TRBJ2-2; D may be TRBD2 (5 bases). The CDR3 consists of 16 residues. From germline, CDR1 is SGDLS and CDR2 YYNGEE. Deletions cut 0 bases from V and 8 bases from J, with 17 bases between. The CDR3 DNA reads TGTGCCAGCAGCGTAGGAGGCGGACTCACCAAAGGGGAGCTGTTTTTT. Amino acids: CASSVGGGLTKGELFF.

V usage is TRBV7-2 and J usage is TRBJ2-7; D possibly corresponds to TRBD2 (6 bases). This CDR3 has 15 residues. V was cut by 3 bases and J by 3 bases, with 15 bases left in between. In germline, CDR1 is SGHTA, CDR2 FQGNSA. The CDR3 DNA sequence: TGTGCCAGCAGCTTTGGGGGGACCAGAAGCTACGAGCAGTACTTC. Protein product: CASSFGGTRSYEQYF.

There are many counts of this clonotype. This chain joins TRBV28 and TRBJ2-6; 7 nucleotides match TRBD1. V shed 6 bases, J shed 0 bases, and the junction held 11 bases outside the gene matches. The CDR3 is made up of 18 amino acids. In germline, CDR1 is MDHEN, CDR2 SYDVKM. This CDR3 is CASSSPGTAYSGANVLTF. CDR3 nucleotide sequence: TGTGCCAGCAGCTCCCCCGGGACAGCCTACTCTGGGGCCAACGTCCTGACTTTC.

The rearrangement uses TRBV7-9 and TRBJ1-2; D remains unclear. V shed 1 base and J shed 8 bases, with 8 bases lying between them. Germline V lookup: CDR1 SEHNR, CDR2 FQNEAQ (reference sequence). The CDR3 runs 12 residues. The CDR3 sequence is CASSLEAGGYTF. CDR3 sequence (DNA): TGTGCCAGCAGCTTAGAGGCCGGAGGCTACACCTTC. Based on the CDR3 plus reference TRBV7-9 and TRBJ1-2, the full variable domain is DTGVSQNPRHKITKRGQNVTFRCDPISEHNRLYWYRQTLGQGPEFLTYFQNEAQLEKSRLLSDRFSAERPKGSFSTLEIQRTEQGDSAMYLCASSLEAGGYTFGSGTRLTVV.

This clonotype has more than one count but fewer than ten. The genes are TRBV9 and TRBJ1-3; no clear D gene. Trimming pared 6 bases from V and 1 base from J, leaving 11 bases between. The CDR3 consists of 14 residues. Germline lookup yields CDR1 SGDLS and CDR2 YYNGEE. Here the CDR3 DNA reads TGTGCCAGCAACGCGGGAGGTTCTGGAAACACCATATATTTT. Translated, it gives CASNAGGSGNTIYF.

The chain links TRBV6-5 to TRBJ2-5; D ambiguous. With 2 bases removed from V and 4 bases from J, the gap between germline ends came to 8 bases. There are 13 residues in the CDR3. Germline CDR1 and CDR2: MNHEY and SVGAGI. CDR3 protein: CASSYAGLETQYF. CDR3 coding DNA: TGTGCCAGCAGTTACGCTGGGTTAGAGACCCAGTACTTC.

This clonotype was detected ten times or more. The rearrangement joins TRBV2 to TRBJ2-1, with TRBD2 matching over 10 bases. The V segment lost 5 bases and the J segment 2 bases; nucleotides outside the gene matches: 3. From germline, CDR1 is SNHLY and CDR2 FYNNEI. The CDR3 covers 15 residues. The CDR3 reads CASSRLAGAYNEQFF. The CDR3 DNA sequence: TGTGCCAGCAGTCGGCTAGCGGGGGCCTACAATGAGCAGTTCTTC.

In its sample, this clonotype was seen many times. The rearrangement uses TRBV20-1 and TRBJ1-1; 9 positions match TRBD1. The CDR3 extends over 12 amino acids. Trimming removed 7 bases from V and 4 bases from J; junction bases left unmatched: 4. CDR1 and CDR2 (germline): DFQATT, SNEGSKA (reference sequence). CDR3 sequence: CSVDRGGTEAFF. For the CDR3, the DNA is TGCAGTGTCGACAGGGGGGGCACTGAAGCTTTCTTT.

This clonotype showed up many times. The chain links TRBV5-5 to TRBJ1-5; D may be TRBD1 (6 bases). Germline V gives CDR1 SGHKS, CDR2 YYEKEE (reference sequence). With 3 bases removed from V and 6 bases from J, the gap between germline ends came to 13 bases. This CDR3 contains 14 residues. CDR3 in amino acids: CASSYGGAGQPQHF. The CDR3 nucleotides read TGTGCCAGCAGCTACGGGGGGGCTGGTCAGCCCCAGCATTTT.